This is a list of T cell receptor beta chains from one sample in a study of control samples from healthy donors and cancer patients. Data came from immunoSEQ multiplex PCR; TCRdb stores just in-frame clones and leaves some out. The sample includes some 74,000 clones, about 94% seen only once; the top ten take 2.5% to 3%. The sequencing input was blood. The receptors derive from a woman aged 25 to 45 in good health. CDR3s include the opening cysteine and the closing phenylalanine or tryptophan. A D gene is named only where the DNA matches it firmly. The size field is filled for only some rows; it gives once, few, many or a size class.

.	TRBJ2-7	TRBD1	TRBV2	CASIPGTGGYEQYF	TGTGCCAGCATACCCGGGACAGGCGGCTACGAGCAGTACTTC
once	TRBJ2-6	TRBD1	TRBV28	CASSRPGTGGSGANVLTF	TGTGCCAGCAGCAGACCCGGGACAGGGGGTTCTGGGGCCAACGTCCTGACTTTC
.	TRBJ2-5	.	TRBV9	CASSAWTQETQYF	TGTGCCAGCAGCGCCTGGACCCAAGAGACCCAGTACTTC
.	TRBJ1-1	.	TRBV28	CASMFRMNTEAFF	TGTGCCAGTATGTTTAGGATGAACACTGAAGCTTTCTTT
.	TRBJ1-4	.	TRBV24-1	CATSGNREEKLFF	TGTGCCACCAGTGGGAACCGGGAAGAAAAACTGTTTTTT
.	TRBJ2-7	TRBD1	TRBV6-5	CASRLGTGIFYEQYF	TGTGCCAGCCGGTTGGGGACAGGTATTTTCTACGAGCAGTACTTC
.	TRBJ1-6	.	TRBV25-1	CASSEPPGATASPLHF	TGTGCCAGCAGTGAACCTCCGGGGGCGACAGCCTCACCCCTCCACTTT
once	TRBJ2-1	.	TRBV7-9	CASSLVKIARKDRDEQFF	TGTGCCAGCAGCTTAGTAAAAATCGCCCGAAAGGATAGGGATGAGCAGTTCTTC
.	TRBJ1-6	.	TRBV6-1	CASSDLNNSPLHF	TGTGCCAGCAGTGATCTAAATAATTCACCCCTCCACTTT
.	TRBJ1-3	.	TRBV6-2/TRBV6-3	CASSYSLNTIYF	TGTGCCAGCAGTTACTCGTTAAACACCATATATTTT
.	TRBJ1-2	.	TRBV3-1/TRBV3-2	CASTPRGSYGYTF	TGTGCCAGCACCCCCCGGGGTAGCTATGGCTACACCTTC
.	TRBJ1-4	.	TRBV10-3	CAIRGNAREKLFF	TGTGCCATCCGCGGAAACGCCCGTGAAAAACTGTTTTTT
.	TRBJ1-6	.	TRBV6-5	CASSYNGPPSPLHF	TGTGCCAGCAGTTATAACGGGCCACCATCACCCCTCCACTTT
.	TRBJ1-2	.	TRBV6-1	CASSGPPGSFFNYGYTF	TGTGCCAGCAGTGGTCCCCCCGGATCCTTCTTCAACTATGGCTACACCTTC
.	TRBJ1-6	TRBD1	TRBV28	CASSETGGLVSLHF	TGTGCCAGCAGCGAGACAGGGGGTTTAGTATCCCTCCACTTT
.	TRBJ1-1	.	TRBV5-6	CASSLGANTEAFF	TGTGCCAGCAGCTTGGGAGCGAACACTGAAGCTTTCTTT
.	TRBJ1-4	TRBD1	TRBV3-1/TRBV3-2	CASSQVSGTGEKLFF	TGTGCCAGCAGCCAAGTCTCCGGGACAGGAGAAAAACTGTTTTTT
.	TRBJ1-1	.	TRBV25-1	CASRGEGDTEAFF	TGTGCCAGCAGGGGGGAGGGGGACACTGAAGCTTTCTTT
.	TRBJ1-2	.	TRBV2	CASSTDPYGYTF	TGTGCCAGCTCCACGGACCCCTATGGCTACACCTTC
.	TRBJ2-3	.	TRBV19	CASSTWDTQYF	TGTGCCAGTAGTACCTGGGATACGCAGTATTTT
once	TRBJ1-6	.	TRBV28	CASRGGSPLHF	TGTGCCAGCAGGGGGGGTTCACCCCTCCACTTT
.	TRBJ1-2	TRBD1	TRBV18	CASSTRTGPAGYTF	TGTGCCAGCTCAACCCGGACAGGACCGGCTGGCTACACCTTC
.	TRBJ1-1	.	TRBV11-2	CASSLGGRGGNTEAFF	TGTGCCAGCAGCTTAGGAGGCAGGGGTGGGAACACTGAAGCTTTCTTT
.	TRBJ1-4	.	TRBV7-8	CASSLQPVLFTTNEKLFF	TGTGCCAGCAGCTTACAACCGGTCCTCTTCACAACTAATGAAAAACTGTTTTTT
.	TRBJ1-4	.	TRBV28	CASGGGRANEKLFF	TGTGCCAGCGGGGGGGGGCGGGCTAATGAAAAACTGTTTTTT
.	TRBJ2-7	TRBD1	TRBV2	CASRGRTGDEQYF	TGTGCCAGCAGGGGCCGGACAGGGGACGAGCAGTACTTC
.	TRBJ1-5	.	TRBV28	CASRLGGSNQPQHF	TGTGCCAGCAGATTGGGGGGAAGCAATCAGCCCCAGCATTTT
.	TRBJ1-4	.	TRBV21-1	CASSGRTADTTNEKLFF	TGTGCCAGCAGCGGACGGACAGCAGACACAACTAATGAAAAACTGTTTTTT
.	TRBJ1-1	.	TRBV5-1	CASSLAGEGEAFF	TGCGCCAGCAGCTTGGCGGGGGAGGGGGAAGCTTTCTTT
.	TRBJ2-3	TRBD2	TRBV6-4	CASSDSYSGSDTQYF	TGTGCCAGCAGTGACTCGTATAGCGGGTCAGATACGCAGTATTTT
.	TRBJ2-3	TRBD1	TRBV12-3/TRBV12-4	CASNLRDRGPYF	TGTGCCAGCAATCTCCGGGACAGGGGCCCGTATTTT
.	TRBJ2-3	.	TRBV15	CATSRDFRGPGTDTQYF	TGTGCCACCAGCAGAGATTTTCGGGGGCCTGGCACAGATACGCAGTATTTT
.	TRBJ1-1	.	TRBV24-1	CATSGGVGATEAFF	TGTGCCACCAGTGGAGGGGTGGGGGCGACTGAAGCTTTCTTT
few	TRBJ1-1	TRBD1	TRBV5-1	CASSLTGGMNTEAFF	TGCGCCAGCAGCTTGACAGGGGGCATGAACACTGAAGCTTTCTTT
.	TRBJ2-1	TRBD2	TRBV3-1/TRBV3-2	CASSHTSGGQNEQFF	TGTGCCAGCAGCCATACTAGCGGGGGGCAGAATGAGCAGTTCTTC
.	TRBJ2-7	.	TRBV7-2	CASSFPGATYEQYF	TGTGCCAGCAGCTTCCCGGGGGCCACCTACGAGCAGTACTTC
once	TRBJ1-1	.	TRBV28	CASSLGTTRLNTEAFF	TGTGCCAGCAGTCTGGGGACAACCCGGTTGAACACTGAAGCTTTCTTT